These 32 T cell receptor beta chains share one sample of origin, sequenced in a study of T-cell memory formation after mild COVID-19. TCRdb redid the calling of the 5' RACE reads with MiXCR, one entry per CDR3 protein. Among 350,000 to 450,000 distinct CDR3 sequences listed, 25% to 30% were seen once. The sequenced material came from PBMCs or a T cell subset sorted from them (not recorded which). The receptors here all came from an adult woman who had mild COVID-19 (a few samples of this study predate the infection). Cell type and time point are not known.

The rearrangement links TRBV7-2 to TRBJ2-7; TRBD1 is a possible D gene (6 bases). The germline gives CDR1 SGHTA, CDR2 FQGNSA. The length of the CDR3 is 13 residues. Trimming removed 6 bases from V and 1 base from J, with 10 bases in between. CDR3 region: CASRRGQSYEQYF. The CDR3 coding sequence is TGTGCCAGCAGGAGAGGACAGTCCTACGAGCAGTACTTC.

This clonotype was found a few times. The chain links TRBV7-9 to TRBJ2-7; TRBD1 agrees at 9 bases. The CDR3 is made up of 18 amino acids. Germline CDR1 SEHNR, CDR2 FQNEAQ (reference sequence). V lost 5 bases, J lost 0 bases, and 14 bases stayed unmatched. The CDR3 nucleotides read TGTGCCAGCAGCGGCAACCGGGACAGGGTTGGGGACTCCTACGAGCAGTACTTC. It is translated as CASSGNRDRVGDSYEQYF.

This rearrangement joins TRBV6-5 to TRBJ1-3; D remains unclear. Trimming cost V 4 bases and J 4 bases, with 20 bases left between them. This CDR3 contains 17 residues. Germline-derived CDR1 and CDR2 are MNHEY and SVGAGI. DNA for the CDR3: TGTGCCAGCAGTTGGGATATACAGAGGGCGAGGGGAAACACCATATATTTT. Its translation: CASSWDIQRARGNTIYF.

This chain joins TRBV4-3 and TRBJ2-3; 8 bases line up with TRBD2. V was clipped by 3 bases and J by 0 bases; unmatched bases: 8. The germline CDR1 and CDR2 sequences are LGHNA and YSLEER. The CDR3 runs 17 residues. In nucleotides, the CDR3 is TGCGCCAGCAGCCAGGGCCCAGGCGGGAGGAGCACAGATACGCAGTATTTT. Translation gives CASSQGPGGRSTDTQYF.

The chain has TRBV15 and TRBJ2-2, with D maybe TRBD2 (6 bases). V was pared by 0 bases and J by 4 bases, with 12 bases between. The germline V gene encodes CDR1 LNHNV and CDR2 YYDKDF (reference sequence). The CDR3 spans 16 residues. The CDR3 reads CATSRDPMGGTGELFF. CDR3 DNA: TGTGCCACCAGCAGAGATCCGATGGGGGGCACCGGGGAGCTGTTTTTT.

This clonotype has a handful of counts. The J gene is TRBJ2-1, the V gene TRBV5-6, with 7 bases matching TRBD2. CDR3 length: 16 residues. V trimming: 4 bases; J trimming: 3 bases; junction bases outside the gene matches: 10. Germline V lookup: CDR1 SGHDT, CDR2 YYEEEE. The CDR3 DNA reads as TGTGCCAGCAGCGACGACTGGCGGGGGATCTACAATGAGCAGTTCTTC. This codes for CASSDDWRGIYNEQFF.

This chain links TRBV7-2 with TRBJ2-1; 10 bases are a match to TRBD2. Trimming removed 3 bases from V and 8 bases from J; junction bases left unmatched: 13. Germline loops: CDR1 SGHTA, CDR2 FQGNSA. The CDR3 contains 17 residues. CDR3 coding DNA: TGTGCCAGCAGCTTTGCACCCGGGGCTAGCGGGGGTTATGAGCAGTTCTTC. It yields the protein CASSFAPGASGGYEQFF.

This clonotype was counted only a few times. This chain links TRBV5-6 with TRBJ1-2; D not resolved. This CDR3 has 12 amino acids. Germline CDR1 and CDR2: SGHDT and YYEEEE. Deletions cut 3 bases from V and 4 bases from J, with 7 bases between. The DNA of the CDR3 is TGTGCCAGCAGCTGGCCTTCCTATGGCTACACCTTC. Encoded protein: CASSWPSYGYTF.

The chain joins TRBV18 to TRBJ2-7; no definite D call. CDR1 KGHSH and CDR2 LQKENI come from the germline V gene. The germline V and J ends were trimmed by 3 bases and 3 bases, with 9 bases remaining between them. There are 13 residues in the CDR3. The CDR3 spells CASSPSSGYEQYF. The CDR3 DNA follows: TGTGCCAGCTCACCCTCAAGTGGCTACGAGCAGTACTTC.

This clonotype was observed a handful of times. The rearrangement joins TRBV4-2 to TRBJ2-1; 10 bases are shared with TRBD2. V was pared by 1 base and J by 0 bases, with 3 bases of the junction left unmatched. Germline V lookup: CDR1 LGHNA, CDR2 YNFKEQ. The CDR3 covers 17 residues. The CDR3 DNA is TGTGCCAGCAGCCAAGGGTCTAGCGGGAGCTCCTACAATGAGCAGTTCTTC. Protein: CASSQGSSGSSYNEQFF.

This clonotype was counted a few times. The chain joins TRBV27 to TRBJ1-2; D is ambiguous. Germline loops: CDR1 MNHEY, CDR2 SMNVEV (reference sequence). V was shortened by 6 bases and J by 7 bases, with 27 bases between the two germline ends. This CDR3 region has 17 residues. The CDR3 DNA is TGTGCCAGCAGCTCAGACACTCCGACCCCTTCCTATGGTGGCTACACCTTC. It codes for CASSSDTPTPSYGGYTF.

This clonotype was detected only a few times. The chain combines TRBV7-2 with TRBJ2-1; 12 positions match TRBD2. Looked up from germline, CDR1 is SGHTA and CDR2 is FQGNSA. Trimming took 5 bases from V and 4 from J; bases not matched to a gene: 6. This CDR3 has 16 amino acids. Here the CDR3 DNA reads TGTGCCAGCAGCCTAATCGGACTAGCGGGATACAATGAGCAGTTCTTC. Protein product: CASSLIGLAGYNEQFF.

The V gene is TRBV29-1, the J gene TRBJ2-7; D might be TRBD1 (5 bases). This CDR3 has 14 amino acids. V was cut by 2 bases and J by 3 bases, with 14 bases left in between. The germline V gene has CDR1 SQVTM and CDR2 ANQGSEA. DNA of the CDR3: TGCAGCGTTGAACCGCCAGGGCGCGACTACGAGCAGTACTTC. It codes for CSVEPPGRDYEQYF.

The chain couples TRBV21-1 to TRBJ2-7; TRBD2, the table's D call, was not compared with the DNA. TRBV21-1 is a known pseudogene. CDR3 length: 11 residues. The chain's CDR3 is CATSLLYEQYF. The CDR3 DNA reads TGTGCCACCTCCCTTCTTTACGAGCAGTACTTC.

This clonotype was found a few times. This chain joins TRBV5-1 and TRBJ1-1; tentative D call: TRBD1 (5 bases). CDR1 and CDR2 from the germline V gene are SGHRS and YFSETQ. CDR3 length: 15 residues. V was trimmed by 1 base and J by 2 bases, leaving 12 bases between them. The CDR3 protein is CASSLPRDLNTEAFF. CDR3 nucleotide sequence: TGCGCCAGCAGCTTGCCGAGGGACCTTAACACTGAAGCTTTCTTT.

This clonotype has just a few counts. The J gene is TRBJ1-5, the V gene TRBV7-3, with TRBD1 identical over 8 bases. From germline, CDR1 is SGHTA and CDR2 FQGTGA. V dropped 6 bases and J dropped 6; count of bases not matched to a gene: 10. The CDR3 has 15 amino acids. CDR3 amino acids: CASSLGQGASQPQHF. The DNA for the CDR3 is TGTGCCAGCAGTCTCGGTCAGGGGGCAAGTCAGCCCCAGCATTTT.

This clonotype was seen a handful of times. V and J are TRBV7-2 and TRBJ2-1; D is possibly TRBD2 (5 bases). Trimming cost V 7 bases and J 13 bases, with 17 bases left between them. The CDR3 is 12 residues long. Looked up from germline, CDR1 is SGHTA and CDR2 is FQGNSA. For the CDR3, the DNA is TGTGCCAGCAACATCGAGAGAGGGTTCCAGTTCTTC. Its translation is CASNIERGFQFF.

This CDR3 is CASSYSSGNYEQYF. Here the CDR3 DNA reads TGTGCCAGCAGCTATTCTAGCGGAAACTACGAGCAGTACTTC. The chain uses TRBV7-9 and TRBJ2-7; 7 nucleotides agree with TRBD2. The CDR3 is 14 amino acids. The germline V gene encodes CDR1 SEHNR and CDR2 FQNEAQ (reference sequence). V was clipped by 4 bases and J by 3 bases; unmatched bases: 6.

The chain is built from TRBV6-5 and TRBJ2-7; TRBD2 agrees at 8 bases. The CDR3 length is 15 residues. V lost 6 bases and J lost 2; bases outside the gene matches: 9. Germline CDR1 MNHEY, CDR2 SVGAGI. CDR3 nucleotides: TGTGCCAGCAGATCAACTAGCGGAACGACCTACGAGCAGTACTTC. Protein product: CASRSTSGTTYEQYF.

The chain joins TRBV5-6 to TRBJ1-1; the D gene is possibly TRBD1 (5 bases). The V and J ends lost 4 bases and 5 bases respectively, with 12 bases between them. The CDR3 is 13 amino acids. Germline V gives CDR1 SGHDT, CDR2 YYEEEE. CDR3 sequence: CASSRRGLTEAFF. The CDR3 region has the DNA TGTGCCAGCAGCCGACGGGGGTTGACTGAAGCTTTCTTT. Supplemented by reference TRBV5-6 and TRBJ1-1, the full variable domain reads DAGVTQSPTHLIKTRGQQVTLRCSPKSGHDTVSWYQQALGQGPQFIFQYYEEEERQRGNFPDRFSGHQFPNYSSELNVNALLLGDSALYLCASSRRGLTEAFFGQGTRLTVV.

This chain uses TRBV6-5 with TRBJ2-2; possibly TRBD1 for D (5 bases). Germline assignment: CDR1 MNHEY and CDR2 SVGAGI. The V end was cut by 2 bases, the J end by 7 bases, with 14 bases between. There are 15 residues in the CDR3. CDR3 loop: CASSYVARAIGELFF. In DNA, the CDR3 is TGTGCCAGCAGTTACGTTGCCAGGGCGATCGGGGAGCTGTTTTTT.

This clonotype was counted only a few times. This chain connects TRBV5-1 to TRBJ1-4, with 9 nucleotides matching TRBD1. V was pared by 4 bases and J by 7 bases, with 5 bases of the junction left unmatched. The CDR3 contains 14 residues. Germline V gene sequence: CDR1 SGHRS, CDR2 YFSETQ. The chain's CDR3 is CASSPRTGVEKLFF. As DNA, the CDR3 is TGCGCCAGCAGCCCTCGGACAGGGGTTGAAAAACTGTTTTTT. Full variable domain (outside the CDR3, taken from reference TRBV5-1 and TRBJ1-4): KAGVTQTPRYLIKTRGQQVTLSCSPISGHRSVSWYQQTPGQGLQFLFEYFSETQRNKGNFPGRFSGRQFSNSRSEMNVSTLELGDSALYLCASSPRTGVEKLFFGSGTQLSVL.

The J gene is TRBJ1-4, the V gene TRBV7-2; 8 nucleotides align to TRBD1. There are 14 residues in the CDR3. Germline CDR1 is SGHTA and CDR2 is FQGNSA. J gave up 8 bases and V 5 bases, and 7 bases lay outside the gene matches. CDR3: CASSRGQGGEKLFF. CDR3 nucleotide sequence: TGTGCCAGCAGCCGAGGACAGGGTGGGGAAAAACTGTTTTTT.

This clonotype was counted between two and nine times. The CDR3 region has the DNA TGCGCCAGCAGCTCTCGAAGCAGAGCGAGGGGGTCCTACGAGCAGTACTTC. Protein sequence: CASSSRSRARGSYEQYF. The chain links TRBV5-1 to TRBJ2-7; maybe TRBD1 (6 bases). V was pared by 3 bases and J by 1 base, with 20 bases between. The CDR3 runs to 17 residues. Germline V lookup: CDR1 SGHRS, CDR2 YFSETQ.

The chain carries TRBV5-6 and TRBJ2-3; 9 bases line up with TRBD2. This CDR3 comprises 17 residues. Per germline, CDR1 SGHDT and CDR2 YYEEEE. The V and J ends lost 2 bases and 2 bases, in that order; junction bases with no gene match: 9. The CDR3 coding sequence is TGTGCCAGCAGCTTTGGGCTAGCGGGGATATCCACAGATACGCAGTATTTT. Its protein is CASSFGLAGISTDTQYF.

The chain joins TRBV7-2 to TRBJ2-1; 10 bases agree with TRBD2. CDR3 length: 16 amino acids. Germline V lookup: CDR1 SGHTA, CDR2 FQGNSA. J was trimmed by 9 bases and V by 0 bases; bases with no gene match: 8. The CDR3 spells CASSLAAASGSREQFF. Here the CDR3 DNA reads TGTGCCAGCAGCTTAGCGGCGGCTAGCGGGAGTCGTGAGCAGTTCTTC.

This rearrangement joins TRBV12-3 or TRBV12-4 to TRBJ1-2, with D possibly matching TRBD1 (5 bases). Deletions cut 5 bases from V and 7 bases from J, with 20 bases between. The CDR3 contains 15 residues. This CDR3 is CASSPTVGWGGGYTF. Here the CDR3 DNA reads TGTGCCAGCAGTCCCACCGTTGGCTGGGGGGGTGGCTACACCTTC.

The chain carries TRBV7-2 and TRBJ1-2; D is unclear. V gave up 2 bases and J gave up 3 bases, with 7 bases separating them. Per the germline V gene, CDR1 is SGHTA and CDR2 is FQGNSA. This CDR3 is built from 13 residues. The chain's CDR3 is CASSLRDYYGYTF. The CDR3 nucleotides are TGTGCCAGCAGCTTAAGGGATTACTATGGCTACACCTTC.

This clonotype appeared a few times. The chain combines TRBV5-1 with TRBJ1-3; D is possibly TRBD1 (6 bases). Germline V CDR1 and CDR2: SGHRS, YFSETQ. The CDR3 contains 12 residues. Trimming left V 4 bases short and J 11 bases short, with 13 bases between. The DNA for the CDR3 is TGCGCCAGCAGCCCGGACAGACTGCCCATATATTTT. As protein: CASSPDRLPIYF.

V usage is TRBV5-1 and J usage is TRBJ1-1, with D tentatively TRBD1 (5 bases). The V end lost 0 bases, the J end lost 4 bases, and 13 bases lay between the germline ends. This CDR3 region has 15 residues. Per the germline V gene, CDR1 is SGHRS and CDR2 is YFSETQ. The CDR3 region is CASSLGWGDPTEAFF. CDR3 nucleotides: TGCGCCAGCAGCTTGGGGTGGGGGGACCCCACTGAAGCTTTCTTT.

This clonotype was seen a handful of times. V usage is TRBV5-1 and J usage is TRBJ2-1; D is perhaps TRBD2 (6 bases). There are 15 residues in the CDR3. Germline loops: CDR1 SGHRS, CDR2 YFSETQ. V lost 0 bases to trimming and J lost 5 bases, with 12 bases between them. CDR3 coding DNA: TGCGCCAGCAGCTTGGTTGTTCGGGAGAACAATGAGCAGTTCTTC. This gives the protein CASSLVVRENNEQFF.

The genes are TRBV12-3 or TRBV12-4 and TRBJ1-5, with 11 bases lining up with TRBD1. J gave up 6 bases and V 3 bases, and 4 bases lay outside the gene matches. The CDR3 is 15 amino acids. The CDR3 reads CASSFRTGGGQPQHF. The DNA for the CDR3 is TGTGCCAGCAGTTTCAGGACAGGGGGCGGTCAGCCCCAGCATTTT.